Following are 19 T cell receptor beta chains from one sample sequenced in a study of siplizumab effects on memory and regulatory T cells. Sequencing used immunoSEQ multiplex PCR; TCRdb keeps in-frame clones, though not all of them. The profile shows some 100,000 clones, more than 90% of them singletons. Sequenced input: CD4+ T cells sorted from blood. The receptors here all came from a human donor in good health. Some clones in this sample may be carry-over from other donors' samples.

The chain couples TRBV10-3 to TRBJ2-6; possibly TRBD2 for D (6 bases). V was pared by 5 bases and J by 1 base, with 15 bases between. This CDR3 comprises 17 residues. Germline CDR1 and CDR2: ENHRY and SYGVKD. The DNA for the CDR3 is TGTGCCATCAGTTCCCCGGGGGTACGGTCTGGGGCCAACGTCCTGACTTTC. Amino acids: CAISSPGVRSGANVLTF.

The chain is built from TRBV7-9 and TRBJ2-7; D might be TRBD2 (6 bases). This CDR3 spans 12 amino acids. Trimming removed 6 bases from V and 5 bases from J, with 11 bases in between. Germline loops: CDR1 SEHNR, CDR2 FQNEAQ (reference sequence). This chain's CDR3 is CASSLTSHEQYF. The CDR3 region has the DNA TGTGCCAGCAGTCTTACTAGCCACGAGCAGTACTTC.

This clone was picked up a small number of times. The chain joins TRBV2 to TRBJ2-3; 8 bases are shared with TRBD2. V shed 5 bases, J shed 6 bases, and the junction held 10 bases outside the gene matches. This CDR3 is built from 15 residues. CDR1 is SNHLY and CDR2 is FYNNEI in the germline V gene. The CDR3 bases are TGTGCCAGCAGTACCACCCGACTAGCGTCGGATACGCAGTATTTT. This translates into CASSTTRLASDTQYF.

Here the CDR3 DNA reads TGTGCCAGCAGCAAAGTGTGGGTGCGACAGGAACATTTCTATGGCTACACCTTC. It encodes CASSKVWVRQEHFYGYTF. This sequence joins TRBV21-1 and TRBJ1-2; the table calls TRBD1, which could not be checked here. TRBV21-1 is marked as a pseudogene. There are 18 residues in the CDR3.

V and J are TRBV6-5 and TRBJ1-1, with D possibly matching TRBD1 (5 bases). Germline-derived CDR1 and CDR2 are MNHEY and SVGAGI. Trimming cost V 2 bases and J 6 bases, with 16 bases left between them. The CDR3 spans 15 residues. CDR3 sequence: CASSYEWMDTSEAFF. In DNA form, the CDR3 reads TGTGCCAGCAGTTACGAGTGGATGGACACCTCTGAAGCTTTCTTT.

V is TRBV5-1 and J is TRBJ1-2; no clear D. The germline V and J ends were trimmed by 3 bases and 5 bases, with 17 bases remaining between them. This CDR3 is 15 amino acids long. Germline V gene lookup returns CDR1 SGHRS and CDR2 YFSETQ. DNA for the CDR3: TGCGCCAGCAGCTGGTACGAGGAGCTCCATTATGGCTACACCTTC. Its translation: CASSWYEELHYGYTF.

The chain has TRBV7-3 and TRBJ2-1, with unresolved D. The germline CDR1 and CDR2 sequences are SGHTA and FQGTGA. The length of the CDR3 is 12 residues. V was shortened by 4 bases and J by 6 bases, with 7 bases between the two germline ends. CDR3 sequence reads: CASSSTSNEQFF. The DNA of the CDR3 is TGTGCCAGCAGCTCCACCAGCAATGAGCAGTTCTTC.

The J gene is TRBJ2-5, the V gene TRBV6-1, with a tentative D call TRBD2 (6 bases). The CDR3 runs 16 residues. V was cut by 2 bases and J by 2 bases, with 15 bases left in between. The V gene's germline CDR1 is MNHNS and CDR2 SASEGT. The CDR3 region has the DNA TGTGCCAGCAGTGAATCGGGCAGGGCGGGGCAAGAGACCCAGTACTTC. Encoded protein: CASSESGRAGQETQYF.

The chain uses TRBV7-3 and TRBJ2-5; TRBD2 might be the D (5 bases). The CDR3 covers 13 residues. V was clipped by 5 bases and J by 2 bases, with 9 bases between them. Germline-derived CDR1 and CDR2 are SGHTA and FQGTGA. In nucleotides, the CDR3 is TGTGCCAGCAGCCCGGGGTCTCAAGAGACCCAGTACTTC. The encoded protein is CASSPGSQETQYF.

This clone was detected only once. CDR3 sequence reads: CASSSLSSYSNQPQHF. For the CDR3, the DNA is TGTGCCAGCAGCTCCCTTTCGAGTTATAGCAATCAGCCCCAGCATTTT. The gene calls are TRBV7-6 and TRBJ1-5; D remains unclear. The CDR3 is 16 residues long. V was shortened by 4 bases and J by 0 bases, with 13 bases between the two germline ends. Per the germline V gene, CDR1 is SGHVS and CDR2 is FNYEAQ.

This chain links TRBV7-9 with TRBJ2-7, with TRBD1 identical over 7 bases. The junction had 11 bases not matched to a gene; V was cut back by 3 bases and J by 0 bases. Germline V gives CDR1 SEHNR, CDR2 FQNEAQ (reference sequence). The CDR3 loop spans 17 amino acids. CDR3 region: CASSFDLTGTISYEQYF. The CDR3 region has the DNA TGTGCCAGCAGCTTCGACCTGACAGGGACAATCTCCTACGAGCAGTACTTC.

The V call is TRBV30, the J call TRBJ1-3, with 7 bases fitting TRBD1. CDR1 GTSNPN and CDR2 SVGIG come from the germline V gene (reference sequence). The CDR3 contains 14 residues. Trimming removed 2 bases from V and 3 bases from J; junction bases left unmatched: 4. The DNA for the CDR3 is TGTGCCTGGAGTACAGGGGTTATTGGAAACACCATATATTTT. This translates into CAWSTGVIGNTIYF.

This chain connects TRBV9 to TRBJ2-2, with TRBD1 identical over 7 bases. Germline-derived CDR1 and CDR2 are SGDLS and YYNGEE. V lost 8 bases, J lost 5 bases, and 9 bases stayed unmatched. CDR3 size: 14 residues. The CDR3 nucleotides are TGTGCCAGTGAGACAGGGTCGGAAACCGGGGAGCTGTTTTTT. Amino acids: CASETGSETGELFF.

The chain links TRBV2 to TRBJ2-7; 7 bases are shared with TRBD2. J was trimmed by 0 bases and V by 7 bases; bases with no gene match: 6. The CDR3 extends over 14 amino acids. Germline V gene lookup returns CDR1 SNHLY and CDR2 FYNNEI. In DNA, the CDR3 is TGTGCCAGCACCCTTGGCGGGAGCTCCTACGAGCAGTACTTC. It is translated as CASTLGGSSYEQYF.

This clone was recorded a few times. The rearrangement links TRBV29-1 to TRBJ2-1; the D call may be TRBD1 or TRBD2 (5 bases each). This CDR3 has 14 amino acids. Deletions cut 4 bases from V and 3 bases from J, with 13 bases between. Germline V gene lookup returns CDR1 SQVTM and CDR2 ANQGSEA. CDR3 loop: CSVGAWDHYNEQFF. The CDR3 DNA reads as TGCAGCGTTGGAGCGTGGGACCACTACAATGAGCAGTTCTTC.

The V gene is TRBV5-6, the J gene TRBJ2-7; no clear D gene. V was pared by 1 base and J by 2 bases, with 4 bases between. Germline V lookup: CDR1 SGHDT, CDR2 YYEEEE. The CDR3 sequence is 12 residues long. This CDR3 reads CASSLSTYEQYF. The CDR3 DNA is TGTGCCAGCAGCTTGTCAACCTACGAGCAGTACTTC.

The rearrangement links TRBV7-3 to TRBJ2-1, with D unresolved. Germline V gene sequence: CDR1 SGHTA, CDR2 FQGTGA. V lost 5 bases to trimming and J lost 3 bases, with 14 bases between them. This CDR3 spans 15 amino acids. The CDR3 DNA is TGTGCCAGCAGCCCTAAAACGGCACACTACAATGAGCAGTTCTTC. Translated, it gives CASSPKTAHYNEQFF.

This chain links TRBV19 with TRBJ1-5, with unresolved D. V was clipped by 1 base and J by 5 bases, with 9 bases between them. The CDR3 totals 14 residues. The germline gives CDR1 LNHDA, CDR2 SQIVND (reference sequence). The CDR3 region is CASSIGGNHQPQHF. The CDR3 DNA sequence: TGTGCCAGTAGTATAGGAGGGAATCATCAGCCCCAGCATTTT.

DNA of the CDR3: TGTGCCAGCAGCTTAGTTGTTAGCAGCCTTGGTGAGCAGTTCTTC. Translated, it gives CASSLVVSSLGEQFF. The chain links TRBV7-9 to TRBJ2-1; no definite D call. Germline CDR1 is SEHNR and CDR2 is FQNEAQ (reference sequence). V lost 1 base to trimming and J lost 9 bases, with 16 bases between them. This CDR3 has 15 amino acids.